The rows below give T cell receptor beta chains drawn from one sample of a study of T-cell memory formation after mild COVID-19. TCRdb processed the 5' RACE reads anew with MiXCR; each CDR3 protein has one entry. The sample includes around 300,000 distinct CDR3 sequences, around 15% of them seen just once. Specimen: PBMCs or a T cell subset sorted from them (not recorded which). The receptors originated from a man in his late teens or twenties who had mild COVID-19 (a few samples of this study predate the infection). Cell type and time point are not known. Each CDR3 is given with its conserved first and last residue. Fields, in order: D gene, CDR3 length, V gene, clone size, J gene, CDR3 protein, CDR3 DNA. The D gene is left open where the match is weak. Rows may omit the clone size; those that give it use once, few, many or a size class.

d_call: -
cdr3_length: 13
v_call: TRBV3-1
clone_size: few
j_call: TRBJ1-6
cdr3_aa: CASSQAIVSPLHF
cdr3_nt: TGTGCCAGCAGCCAAGCCATCGTCTCACCCCTCCACTTT

d_call: -
cdr3_length: 14
v_call: TRBV5-1
clone_size: few
j_call: TRBJ1-2
cdr3_aa: CASSLEGTIYGYTF
cdr3_nt: TGCGCCAGCAGCTTGGAGGGTACCATCTATGGCTACACCTTC

d_call: -
cdr3_length: 12
v_call: TRBV2
clone_size: -
j_call: TRBJ1-2
cdr3_aa: CATTGNLDGYTF
cdr3_nt: TGTGCCACCACGGGAAACCTCGACGGCTACACCTTC

d_call: -
cdr3_length: 15
v_call: TRBV9
clone_size: -
j_call: TRBJ2-7
cdr3_aa: CASSVGVANSYEQYF
cdr3_nt: TGTGCCAGCAGCGTGGGGGTGGCGAACTCCTACGAGCAGTACTTC

d_call: -
cdr3_length: 13
v_call: TRBV9
clone_size: few
j_call: TRBJ2-1
cdr3_aa: CASSRTRYNEQFF
cdr3_nt: TGTGCCAGCAGCAGGACAAGATACAATGAGCAGTTCTTC

d_call: -
cdr3_length: 12
v_call: TRBV7-2
clone_size: many
j_call: TRBJ1-1
cdr3_aa: CASSFPSTEAFF
cdr3_nt: TGTGCCAGCAGCTTCCCGAGCACTGAAGCTTTCTTT

d_call: -
cdr3_length: 14
v_call: TRBV19
clone_size: -
j_call: TRBJ2-7
cdr3_aa: CASSIAHGVYEQYF
cdr3_nt: TGTGCCAGTAGTATCGCCCATGGGGTCTACGAGCAGTACTTC

d_call: TRBD2
cdr3_length: 16
v_call: TRBV7-9
clone_size: few
j_call: TRBJ2-7
cdr3_aa: CASSQVGQRGGYEQYF
cdr3_nt: TGTGCCAGCAGCCAGGTCGGGCAGCGGGGGGGCTACGAGCAGTACTTC

d_call: -
cdr3_length: 13
v_call: TRBV7-2
clone_size: -
j_call: TRBJ2-2
cdr3_aa: CASTLRASGELFF
cdr3_nt: TGTGCCAGCACCCTGAGGGCGTCCGGGGAGCTGTTTTTT

d_call: -
cdr3_length: 13
v_call: TRBV5-1
clone_size: few
j_call: TRBJ2-2
cdr3_aa: CASSPTETGELFF
cdr3_nt: TGCGCCAGCAGCCCGACAGAAACCGGGGAGCTGTTTTTT

d_call: -
cdr3_length: 10
v_call: TRBV6-5
clone_size: few
j_call: TRBJ1-2
cdr3_aa: CASYKGGYTF
cdr3_nt: TGTGCCAGCTACAAGGGTGGCTACACCTTC

d_call: -
cdr3_length: 15
v_call: TRBV9
clone_size: -
j_call: TRBJ1-3
cdr3_aa: CASSPEWYSGNTIYF
cdr3_nt: TGTGCCAGCAGCCCAGAGTGGTACTCTGGAAACACCATATATTTT

d_call: -
cdr3_length: 13
v_call: TRBV25-1
clone_size: few
j_call: TRBJ2-1
cdr3_aa: CASSVRSGDEQFF
cdr3_nt: TGTGCCAGCAGTGTTCGGAGCGGTGATGAGCAGTTCTTC

d_call: -
cdr3_length: 12
v_call: TRBV15
clone_size: many
j_call: TRBJ2-5
cdr3_aa: CATSNQGETQYF
cdr3_nt: TGTGCCACCAGTAATCAAGGGGAGACCCAGTACTTC

d_call: TRBD1
cdr3_length: 15
v_call: TRBV7-8
clone_size: -
j_call: TRBJ1-6
cdr3_aa: CASSSHRGRDSPLHF
cdr3_nt: TGTGCCAGCAGCTCACACAGGGGGCGGGATTCACCCCTCCACTTT

d_call: -
cdr3_length: 15
v_call: TRBV7-3
clone_size: -
j_call: TRBJ2-3
cdr3_aa: CASSFAGAVTDTQYF
cdr3_nt: TGTGCCAGCAGCTTCGCCGGGGCCGTCACAGATACGCAGTATTTT

d_call: -
cdr3_length: 14
v_call: TRBV29-1
clone_size: -
j_call: TRBJ2-3
cdr3_aa: CSVVSATSTDTQYF
cdr3_nt: TGCAGCGTTGTTTCAGCGACTAGCACAGATACGCAGTATTTT

d_call: -
cdr3_length: 15
v_call: TRBV20-1
clone_size: -
j_call: TRBJ2-2
cdr3_aa: CSARGPGEVTGELFF
cdr3_nt: TGCAGTGCTAGAGGCCCGGGGGAAGTCACCGGGGAGCTGTTTTTT

d_call: -
cdr3_length: 14
v_call: TRBV4-3
clone_size: many
j_call: TRBJ1-1
cdr3_aa: CASSQESRNTEAFF
cdr3_nt: TGCGCCAGCAGCCAAGAATCCAGAAACACTGAAGCTTTCTTT

d_call: -
cdr3_length: 16
v_call: TRBV5-4
clone_size: -
j_call: TRBJ1-2
cdr3_aa: CASSWAAAGRGYGYTF
cdr3_nt: TGTGCCAGCAGCTGGGCGGCAGCCGGAAGAGGCTATGGCTACACCTTC

d_call: -
cdr3_length: 12
v_call: TRBV29-1
clone_size: few
j_call: TRBJ1-5
cdr3_aa: CSVREADRPQHF
cdr3_nt: TGCAGCGTACGCGAGGCGGACAGGCCCCAGCATTTT

d_call: -
cdr3_length: 13
v_call: TRBV29-1
clone_size: -
j_call: TRBJ2-5
cdr3_aa: CSPGGGARGTQYF
cdr3_nt: TGCAGCCCGGGTGGGGGAGCTAGGGGGACCCAGTACTTC

d_call: TRBD1
cdr3_length: 15
v_call: TRBV7-9
clone_size: few
j_call: TRBJ2-3
cdr3_aa: CASSLPWTGLDTQYF
cdr3_nt: TGTGCCAGCAGCTTACCCTGGACAGGGCTGGATACGCAGTATTTT

d_call: -
cdr3_length: 17
v_call: TRBV7-9
clone_size: few
j_call: TRBJ1-3
cdr3_aa: CASSLPSRGPSGNTIYF
cdr3_nt: TGTGCCAGCAGCTTACCTTCCCGGGGACCATCCGGAAACACCATATATTTT

d_call: -
cdr3_length: 14
v_call: TRBV12-3/TRBV12-4
clone_size: -
j_call: TRBJ2-5
cdr3_aa: CASNRGMSQETQYF
cdr3_nt: TGTGCCAGCAATCGCGGGATGAGCCAAGAGACCCAGTACTTC

d_call: TRBD1
cdr3_length: 14
v_call: TRBV6-1
clone_size: few
j_call: TRBJ1-4
cdr3_aa: CASRQGVFDEKLFF
cdr3_nt: TGTGCCAGCAGACAGGGGGTCTTCGATGAAAAACTGTTTTTT

d_call: TRBD2
cdr3_length: 15
v_call: TRBV2
clone_size: few
j_call: TRBJ2-1
cdr3_aa: CASSDGGSSYNEQFF
cdr3_nt: TGTGCCAGCAGTGACGGGGGGAGCTCCTACAATGAGCAGTTCTTC

d_call: TRBD1
cdr3_length: 17
v_call: TRBV4-1
clone_size: -
j_call: TRBJ1-5
cdr3_aa: CASSQSQGTGGNQPQHF
cdr3_nt: TGCGCCAGCAGCCAATCCCAAGGGACAGGGGGCAATCAGCCCCAGCATTTT

d_call: -
cdr3_length: 15
v_call: TRBV12-3/TRBV12-4
clone_size: few
j_call: TRBJ1-1
cdr3_aa: CASSLVTSGNTEAFF
cdr3_nt: TGTGCCAGCAGTTTAGTAACCTCAGGGAACACTGAAGCTTTCTTT

d_call: TRBD1
cdr3_length: 14
v_call: TRBV4-1
clone_size: -
j_call: TRBJ1-5
cdr3_aa: CASSQAGGNQPQHF
cdr3_nt: TGCGCCAGCAGCCAAGCAGGGGGAAATCAGCCCCAGCATTTT

d_call: TRBD1
cdr3_length: 16
v_call: TRBV4-3
clone_size: -
j_call: TRBJ2-7
cdr3_aa: CASSQGTGTGGYEQYF
cdr3_nt: TGCGCCAGCAGCCAAGGGACAGGGACCGGGGGATACGAGCAGTACTTC

d_call: TRBD1
cdr3_length: 13
v_call: TRBV10-3
clone_size: -
j_call: TRBJ1-1
cdr3_aa: CAISFDRGTEAFF
cdr3_nt: TGTGCCATCAGCTTCGACAGGGGCACTGAAGCTTTCTTT

d_call: -
cdr3_length: 12
v_call: TRBV12-3/TRBV12-4
clone_size: few
j_call: TRBJ1-5
cdr3_aa: CARGRGEQPQHF
cdr3_nt: TGTGCCAGAGGGAGGGGGGAACAGCCCCAGCATTTT

d_call: TRBD2
cdr3_length: 16
v_call: TRBV9
clone_size: few
j_call: TRBJ2-4
cdr3_aa: CASSVDGGLAKNIQYF
cdr3_nt: TGTGCCAGCAGCGTAGACGGGGGGTTAGCCAAAAACATTCAGTACTTC

d_call: -
cdr3_length: 15
v_call: TRBV23-1
clone_size: few
j_call: TRBJ2-5
cdr3_aa: CASSVGVGTFETQYF
cdr3_nt: TGCGCCAGCAGCGTGGGCGTGGGGACGTTCGAGACCCAGTACTTC

d_call: -
cdr3_length: 17
v_call: TRBV4-1
clone_size: many
j_call: TRBJ2-5
cdr3_aa: CASSQTSLGPIKETQYF
cdr3_nt: TGCGCCAGCAGCCAAACTTCTCTCGGGCCAATCAAAGAGACCCAGTACTTC

d_call: -
cdr3_length: 13
v_call: TRBV7-3
clone_size: -
j_call: TRBJ1-2
cdr3_aa: CASSWEGDRGYTF
cdr3_nt: TGTGCCAGCAGCTGGGAGGGGGATCGTGGCTACACCTTC

d_call: -
cdr3_length: 13
v_call: TRBV20-1
clone_size: few
j_call: TRBJ1-2
cdr3_aa: CSARGGTGRDYTF
cdr3_nt: TGCAGTGCTAGGGGAGGGACGGGGCGAGACTACACCTTC

d_call: -
cdr3_length: 13
v_call: TRBV5-1
clone_size: -
j_call: TRBJ1-2
cdr3_aa: CASTRGGGYGYTF
cdr3_nt: TGCGCCAGCACCAGGGGAGGGGGATATGGCTACACCTTC

d_call: -
cdr3_length: 14
v_call: TRBV27
clone_size: few
j_call: TRBJ2-1
cdr3_aa: CASSPLAPLDEQFF
cdr3_nt: TGTGCCAGCAGTCCCTTGGCGCCCTTGGATGAGCAGTTCTTC

d_call: TRBD2
cdr3_length: 16
v_call: TRBV9
clone_size: -
j_call: TRBJ2-5
cdr3_aa: CASSVASGLAEETQYF
cdr3_nt: TGTGCCAGCAGCGTAGCCTCCGGACTAGCAGAAGAGACCCAGTACTTC

d_call: TRBD2
cdr3_length: 15
v_call: TRBV3-1
clone_size: few
j_call: TRBJ2-1
cdr3_aa: CASSQVASGDNEQFF
cdr3_nt: TGTGCCAGCAGCCAAGTGGCTAGCGGCGACAATGAGCAGTTCTTC

d_call: -
cdr3_length: 12
v_call: TRBV29-1
clone_size: -
j_call: TRBJ2-3
cdr3_aa: CSVDPGQDTQYF
cdr3_nt: TGCAGCGTTGATCCAGGTCAAGATACGCAGTATTTT

d_call: -
cdr3_length: 12
v_call: TRBV7-9
clone_size: once
j_call: TRBJ1-1
cdr3_aa: CASSAGWTEAFF
cdr3_nt: TGTGCCAGCAGCGCCGGGTGGACTGAAGCTTTCTTT

d_call: -
cdr3_length: 15
v_call: TRBV11-3
clone_size: few
j_call: TRBJ2-3
cdr3_aa: CASSVGVRDPDTQYF
cdr3_nt: TGTGCCAGCAGCGTAGGGGTCCGGGACCCAGATACGCAGTATTTT

d_call: -
cdr3_length: 12
v_call: TRBV7-2
clone_size: -
j_call: TRBJ1-5
cdr3_aa: CASSIDNQPQHF
cdr3_nt: TGTGCCAGCAGCATAGATAATCAGCCCCAGCATTTT

d_call: -
cdr3_length: 14
v_call: TRBV4-1
clone_size: -
j_call: TRBJ1-1
cdr3_aa: CASSQNRINTEAFF
cdr3_nt: TGCGCCAGCAGCCAAAACCGGATTAACACTGAAGCTTTCTTT

d_call: -
cdr3_length: 19
v_call: TRBV4-3
clone_size: -
j_call: TRBJ1-2
cdr3_aa: CASSQLWTGTPPDYYGYTF
cdr3_nt: TGCGCCAGCAGCCAACTGTGGACCGGGACACCTCCCGATTACTATGGCTACACCTTC

d_call: TRBD2
cdr3_length: 17
v_call: TRBV7-6
clone_size: -
j_call: TRBJ2-3
cdr3_aa: CASSPILGTSGSDTQYF
cdr3_nt: TGTGCCAGCAGCCCCATCCTCGGGACTAGTGGATCAGATACGCAGTATTTT

d_call: TRBD1
cdr3_length: 13
v_call: TRBV6-5
clone_size: few
j_call: TRBJ1-2
cdr3_aa: CASRARDRAGYTF
cdr3_nt: TGTGCCAGCAGGGCCCGGGACAGGGCTGGCTACACCTTC

d_call: -
cdr3_length: 17
v_call: TRBV7-2
clone_size: many
j_call: TRBJ2-5
cdr3_aa: CASSLSAPAAIQETQYF
cdr3_nt: TGTGCCAGCAGCTTAAGCGCACCAGCGGCGATCCAAGAGACCCAGTACTTC

d_call: TRBD1
cdr3_length: 16
v_call: TRBV6-2/TRBV6-3
clone_size: -
j_call: TRBJ2-3
cdr3_aa: CASRDPGQGTTDTQYF
cdr3_nt: TGTGCCAGCAGGGACCCGGGACAGGGAACTACAGATACGCAGTATTTT

d_call: -
cdr3_length: 14
v_call: TRBV11-2
clone_size: many
j_call: TRBJ2-3
cdr3_aa: CASSFPGPTDTQYF
cdr3_nt: TGTGCCAGCAGCTTCCCAGGGCCCACAGATACGCAGTATTTT

d_call: -
cdr3_length: 14
v_call: TRBV6-5
clone_size: -
j_call: TRBJ2-5
cdr3_aa: CASRLRRVQETQYF
cdr3_nt: TGTGCCAGCAGACTAAGAAGGGTCCAAGAGACCCAGTACTTC

d_call: -
cdr3_length: 17
v_call: TRBV4-1
clone_size: -
j_call: TRBJ1-1
cdr3_aa: CASSQPRRRAANTEAFF
cdr3_nt: TGCGCCAGCAGCCAACCGAGGCGCAGGGCGGCGAACACTGAAGCTTTCTTT

d_call: -
cdr3_length: 14
v_call: TRBV10-2
clone_size: -
j_call: TRBJ1-1
cdr3_aa: CASNMDSRGTEAFF
cdr3_nt: TGCGCCAGCAATATGGACAGTCGCGGCACTGAAGCTTTCTTT

d_call: -
cdr3_length: 14
v_call: TRBV5-1
clone_size: many
j_call: TRBJ2-7
cdr3_aa: CASCFGSSSYEQYF
cdr3_nt: TGCGCCAGCTGCTTCGGTTCCTCCTCCTACGAGCAGTACTTC

d_call: -
cdr3_length: 12
v_call: TRBV4-2
clone_size: -
j_call: TRBJ2-1
cdr3_aa: CASSQAGPEQFF
cdr3_nt: TGTGCCAGCAGCCAAGCAGGGCCCGAGCAGTTCTTC

d_call: -
cdr3_length: 18
v_call: TRBV20-1
clone_size: few
j_call: TRBJ1-5
cdr3_aa: CSARGVQTDTSVNQPQHF
cdr3_nt: TGCAGTGCTAGAGGCGTCCAAACGGACACCTCTGTCAATCAGCCCCAGCATTTT

d_call: TRBD2
cdr3_length: 19
v_call: TRBV5-1
clone_size: many
j_call: TRBJ2-2
cdr3_aa: CASSRPRTSGGRDTGELFF
cdr3_nt: TGCGCCAGCAGCCGACCGCGGACTAGCGGGGGGCGGGACACCGGGGAGCTGTTTTTT